The clone carrying this T cell receptor (beta chain) was picked up a small number of times. Its target is not known. The junction shows a germline mismatch at one end, possibly a read error. Three rounds of nested PCR, following a modified ARM-PCR protocol, produced the TCRbeta library. From the multiplex PCR reads, TCRdb called clonotypes with MiXCR, one entry per CDR3 protein. The sample has tens of thousands of distinct CDR3 sequences, more than 80% seen once. RNA was extracted from bulk tissue without any cell sorting. The normal lung tissue was taken more than 3 cm from the tumor edge. The data are from a study of tumor and adjacent non-tumor tissue in lung cancer. At the level of the study: Histology: 12 adenocarcinoma, a couple of squamous cell carcinoma, 1 small cell lung cancer. Aged about 31 to 80 years, patients included 10 men and 5 women with stage I to III disease. General study findings and limits: Tumor TCR diversity, when higher, was linked to shorter survival.

The receptor was isolated from a man aged 60 to 75 with non-small cell lung cancer. Specimen: distant non-tumor lung tissue.

CDR3 nucleotides: TGTGCCAGCAGCGATGGGCCGGGGGCCGTAACTGGAGCTTTCTTT. Amino acids: CASSDGPGAVTGAFF. This chain connects TRBV6-1 to TRBJ1-1; weak D call: TRBD1 (6 bases). The CDR3 totals 15 residues. The germline gives CDR1 MNHNS, CDR2 SASEGT.